This T cell receptor (beta chain) was found in a study of T cells in women clearing cervical HPV infection. Study information: Blood came at first lesion visit for cases, post-clearance for controls. Study-wide points: Repertoire richness, not evenness, was significantly elevated in CIN3+ cases versus controls. Controls had more TRBV6-7 (approximately 0.16%) than cases (roughly 0.11%).

Worth noting for this clone: Its antigen is still unknown. The missing CDR3 end, 3 residues past where the read stops, is filled in from the germline J gene.

The CDR3 sequence is 16 residues long. CDR1 is KGHSH, CDR2 LQKENI, per germline. The data were produced by immunoSEQ multiplex PCR, yet TCRdb's version contains in-frame clones alone and is incomplete. The repertoire table contains more than 20,000 clones. The chain couples TRBV18 to TRBJ1-2; D call uncertain. The sample consisted of blood buffy coat. The sequence derives from a woman between 18 and 70 years old with a cervical HPV16 infection that either progressed to CIN3+ or cleared (not recorded which). The covered CDR3 bases are TGTGCCAGCTCCGTCAAGGGCGGGATGGGCACAGATACC. This codes for CASSVKGGMGTDT. The entire CDR3 protein is CASSVKGGMGTDTYTF.